This T cell receptor (beta chain) was captured in a study of blood T cell repertoires in COVID-19. Whole-study context: Italy, Spain and the United States were the sources of the convalescent and acute COVID-19 samples.

Authors' analysis steps: Counts of nucleated cells, estimated from reference gene primer amplification, were obtained. TCRdb keeps only in-frame clones here, not all; method: immunoSEQ multiplex PCR. The V and J calls and clone size are taken from that table; D and trimming were inferred from the DNA. The sample has 250,000 to 350,000 clones; around 88% are singletons. The CDR3 is 15 residues long. Per the germline V gene, CDR1 is LGHNA and CDR2 is YNFKEQ. V shed 2 bases and J 3 bases; nucleotides not matched to a gene: 3. The TCR sequence derives from a woman in her forties or fifties with acute or convalescent COVID-19. What was sequenced was peripheral blood. The chain is built from TRBV4-2 and TRBJ1-1, with 10 positions matching TRBD1. The CDR3 reads CASSQPDRGHTEAFF. DNA for the CDR3: TGTGCCAGCAGCCAACCAGACAGGGGGCACACTGAAGCTTTCTTT.